This T cell receptor beta chain was observed in a study of CD8 T cells in ankylosing spondylitis. Each TCR beta library was made by quantitative 5'-RACE that incorporated molecular barcodes. Via MiXCR, TCRdb re-called the 5' RACE reads, giving one row per CDR3 protein. Of almost 400,000 distinct CDR3 sequences in the sample, approximately 20% were seen once. Study-wide findings and caveats: Significantly higher representation of disease-linked clones was reported for matched ankylosing spondylitis synovial fluid. Seemingly distinctive of ankylosing spondylitis blood was a TCR beta motif formed by eight highly homologous variants.

The sample holds a few counts of this clonotype. The antigen remains undetermined. Material: blood, either unsorted or a sorted T cell fraction (not recorded which). This clonotype was sampled from a male donor with ankylosing spondylitis.

In nucleotides, the CDR3 is TGTGCCAGCAGCTTAAACAGGGGAAATGGCTACACCTTC. Protein product: CASSLNRGNGYTF. This sequence joins TRBV11-2 and TRBJ1-2; 7 bases agree with TRBD1. This CDR3 comprises 13 residues. V gave up 2 bases and J gave up 6 bases; unmatched junction bases: 3. The germline gives CDR1 SGHAT, CDR2 FQNNGV.